These T cell receptor beta chains were read from a single sample in a study of early T cells in non-severe SARS-CoV-2 infection. Via MiXCR, TCRdb re-called the 5' RACE reads, giving one row per CDR3 protein. Of about 76,000 distinct CDR3 sequences listed, less than 15% are singletons. The sequenced sample consisted of whole blood. All receptors derive from an adult who was a healthcare worker with PCR-confirmed SARS-CoV-2 infection or an uninfected control (not recorded which). CDR3s include the opening cysteine and the closing phenylalanine or tryptophan. Each record gives: clone size, J gene, CDR3 length, D gene, V gene, CDR3 protein, CDR3 DNA. The D gene is left open where the match is weak. Size tells how often a clone was seen (once, few, many) or the class of an expanded clone, and some rows leave it out.

NA TRBJ2-7 15 NA TRBV28 CASSLLAGATYEQYF TGTGCCAGCAGTTTATTGGCAGGGGCCACCTACGAGCAGTACTTC
many TRBJ2-7 14 NA TRBV20-1 CSARDQPPSYEQYF TGCAGTGCTAGAGATCAACCCCCTTCCTACGAGCAGTACTTC
few TRBJ2-5 16 TRBD2 TRBV4-1 CASSRTSGSSQETQYF TGCGCCAGCAGCAGGACTAGCGGGAGTTCCCAAGAGACCCAGTACTTC
many TRBJ2-1 16 TRBD2 TRBV20-1 CSARDPLAGGRNEQFF TGCAGTGCTAGAGATCCTCTAGCGGGAGGTAGGAATGAGCAGTTCTTC
NA TRBJ2-7 15 TRBD2 TRBV12-3/TRBV12-4 CASSSVSGGYYEQYF TGTGCCAGCAGTTCTGTGTCGGGAGGGTACTACGAGCAGTACTTC
NA TRBJ2-7 17 TRBD2 TRBV4-2 CASSQGSTRGLAGEQYF TGTGCCAGCAGCCAAGGGAGTACACGGGGACTAGCGGGAGAGCAGTACTTC
NA TRBJ2-1 15 NA TRBV10-2 CASSERLLNYNEQFF TGCGCCAGCAGTGAGCGACTTCTGAACTACAATGAGCAGTTCTTC
many TRBJ2-2 15 TRBD2 TRBV10-1 CASSESGRVAGELFF TGCGCCAGCAGTGAGTCGGGGAGGGTCGCCGGGGAGCTGTTTTTT
NA TRBJ1-1 14 TRBD1 TRBV6-5 CASSKQGRDTEAFF TGTGCCAGCAGTAAACAGGGGAGGGACACTGAAGCTTTCTTT
many TRBJ2-3 15 TRBD2 TRBV29-1 CSVEGLAGYTDTQYF TGCAGCGTTGAAGGTCTAGCGGGATACACAGATACGCAGTATTTT
NA TRBJ2-4 14 NA TRBV7-2 CASSLSAPKNIQYF TGTGCCAGCAGCCTAAGTGCCCCCAAAAACATTCAGTACTTC
NA TRBJ2-1 13 NA TRBV19 CASRQAAYNEQFF TGTGCCAGTCGTCAAGCGGCCTACAATGAGCAGTTCTTC
many TRBJ2-1 14 NA TRBV11-2 CASSLPGSYNEQFF TGTGCCAGCAGCTTACCAGGGAGCTACAATGAGCAGTTCTTC
many TRBJ2-1 14 TRBD2 TRBV20-1 CSARGTSRNNEQFF TGCAGTGCCAGGGGGACTAGCCGAAACAATGAGCAGTTCTTC
many TRBJ2-5 14 NA TRBV18 CASSPVGKQETQYF TGTGCCAGCTCACCGGTGGGCAAACAAGAGACCCAGTACTTC
medium-sized TRBJ1-2 11 NA TRBV29-1 CSAGTDYGYTF TGCAGCGCCGGGACGGACTATGGCTACACCTTC
many TRBJ2-3 17 NA TRBV4-1 CASSPSEGGRGADTQYF TGCGCCAGCAGCCCGTCCGAAGGGGGGAGGGGAGCAGATACGCAGTATTTT
NA TRBJ2-7 14 TRBD2 TRBV20-1 CSASSGLASYEQYF TGCAGTGCTAGTTCGGGACTAGCGAGCTACGAGCAGTACTTC
NA TRBJ1-2 13 NA TRBV28 CASSLTEIYGYTF TGTGCCAGCAGTCTTACTGAAATTTATGGCTACACCTTC
many TRBJ2-7 14 TRBD1 TRBV7-2 CASSLLRGKYEQYF TGTGCCAGCAGCTTACTCAGGGGGAAATACGAGCAGTACTTC
many TRBJ2-2 15 NA TRBV12-3/TRBV12-4 CASSTPGPHTGELFF TGTGCCAGCAGTACCCCGGGACCCCACACCGGGGAGCTGTTTTTT
many TRBJ1-3 16 NA TRBV7-6 CASSSPGVNSGNTIYF TGTGCCAGCAGCTCCCCAGGGGTCAACTCTGGAAACACCATATATTTT
NA TRBJ1-5 14 NA TRBV3-1 CASSEGHGNQPQHF TGTGCCAGCAGCGAGGGACACGGCAATCAGCCCCAGCATTTT